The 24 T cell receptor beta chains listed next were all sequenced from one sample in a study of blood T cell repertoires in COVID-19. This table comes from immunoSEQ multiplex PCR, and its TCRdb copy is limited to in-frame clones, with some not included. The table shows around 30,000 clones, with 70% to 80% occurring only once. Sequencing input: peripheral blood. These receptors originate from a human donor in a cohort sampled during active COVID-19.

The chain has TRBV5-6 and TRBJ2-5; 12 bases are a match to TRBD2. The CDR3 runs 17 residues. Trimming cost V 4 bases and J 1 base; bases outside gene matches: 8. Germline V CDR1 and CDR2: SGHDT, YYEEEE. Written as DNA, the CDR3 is TGTGCCAGCAGCCCGCGGACTAGCGGGGCCCTCCAAGAGACCCAGTACTTC. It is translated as CASSPRTSGALQETQYF.

As DNA, the CDR3 is TGTGCCAGCAGCGTAGGAGCTGGCTCGGGACAGGGATCAGATACGCAGTATTTT. Protein: CASSVGAGSGQGSDTQYF. This chain connects TRBV9 to TRBJ2-3; 9 bases map to TRBD1. The CDR3 is 18 amino acids. Germline loops: CDR1 SGDLS, CDR2 YYNGEE. Losses at the gene ends were 0 bases for V and 4 bases for J; bases not matched to a gene: 12.

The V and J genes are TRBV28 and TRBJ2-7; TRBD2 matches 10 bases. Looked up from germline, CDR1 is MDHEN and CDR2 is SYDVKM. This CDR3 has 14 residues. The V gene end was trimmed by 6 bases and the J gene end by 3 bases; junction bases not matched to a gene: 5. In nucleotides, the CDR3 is TGTGCCAGCAGGGGGACTAGCGCCTTCTACGAGCAGTACTTC. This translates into CASRGTSAFYEQYF.

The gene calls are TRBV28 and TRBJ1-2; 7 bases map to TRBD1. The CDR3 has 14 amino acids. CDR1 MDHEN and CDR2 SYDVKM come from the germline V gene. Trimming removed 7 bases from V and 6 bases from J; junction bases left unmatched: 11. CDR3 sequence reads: CASTHRGRGDGYTF. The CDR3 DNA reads TGTGCCAGCACCCACAGGGGTCGTGGGGATGGCTACACCTTC.

The CDR3 loop reads CASSITPGQGPLMNTEAFF. In nucleotides, the CDR3 is TGTGCCAGCAGTATAACTCCTGGACAGGGGCCCCTTATGAACACTGAAGCTTTCTTT. This chain uses TRBV28 with TRBJ1-1, with 9 bases fitting TRBD1. The ends lost 5 bases at V and 0 bases at J; junction bases unmatched: 16. Germline-derived CDR1 and CDR2 are MDHEN and SYDVKM. This CDR3 contains 19 residues.

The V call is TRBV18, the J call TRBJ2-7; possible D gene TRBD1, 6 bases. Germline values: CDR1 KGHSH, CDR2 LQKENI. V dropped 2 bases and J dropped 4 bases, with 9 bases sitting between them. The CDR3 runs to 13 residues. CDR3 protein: CASSPGTYYEQYF. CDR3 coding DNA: TGTGCCAGCTCACCAGGGACATATTACGAGCAGTACTTC.

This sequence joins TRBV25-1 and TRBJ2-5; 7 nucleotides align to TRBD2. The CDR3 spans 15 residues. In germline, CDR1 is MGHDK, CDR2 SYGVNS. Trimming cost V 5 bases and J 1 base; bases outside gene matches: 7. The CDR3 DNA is TGTGCCAGCAGTCTATCGGGGAGGGCCCAAGAGACCCAGTACTTC. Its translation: CASSLSGRAQETQYF.

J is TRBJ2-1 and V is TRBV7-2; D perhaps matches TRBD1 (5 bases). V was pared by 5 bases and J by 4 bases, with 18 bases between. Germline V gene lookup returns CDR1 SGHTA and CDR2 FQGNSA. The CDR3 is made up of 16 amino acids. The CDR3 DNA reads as TGTGCCAGCAGCGATAGGGGTGGGCTATCGTACAATGAGCAGTTCTTC. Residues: CASSDRGGLSYNEQFF. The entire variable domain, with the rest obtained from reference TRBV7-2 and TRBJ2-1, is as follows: GAGVSQSPSNKVTEKGKDVELRCDPISGHTALYWYRQSLGQGLEFLIYFQGNSAPDKSGLPSDRFSAERTGGSVSTLTIQRTQQEDSAVYLCASSDRGGLSYNEQFFGPGTRLTVL.

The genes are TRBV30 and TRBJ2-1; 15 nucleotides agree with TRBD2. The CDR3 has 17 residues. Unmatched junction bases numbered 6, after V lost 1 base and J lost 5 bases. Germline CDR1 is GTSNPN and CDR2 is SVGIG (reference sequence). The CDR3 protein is CAWSGSGLAGGNNEQFF. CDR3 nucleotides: TGTGCCTGGAGTGGGTCCGGACTAGCGGGGGGGAACAATGAGCAGTTCTTC.

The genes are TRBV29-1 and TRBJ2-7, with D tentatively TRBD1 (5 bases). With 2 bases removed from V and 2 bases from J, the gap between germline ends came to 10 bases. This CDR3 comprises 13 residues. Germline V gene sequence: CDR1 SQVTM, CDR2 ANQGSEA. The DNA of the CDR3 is TGCAGCGTTGAAAAGGGGCCCACCTACGAGCAGTACTTC. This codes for CSVEKGPTYEQYF.

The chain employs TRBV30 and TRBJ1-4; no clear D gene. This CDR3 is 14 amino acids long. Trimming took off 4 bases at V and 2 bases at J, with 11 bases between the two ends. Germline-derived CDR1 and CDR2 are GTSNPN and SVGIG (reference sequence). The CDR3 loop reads CAWTPLATNEKLFF. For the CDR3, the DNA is TGTGCCTGGACCCCCCTAGCGACTAATGAAAAACTGTTTTTT.

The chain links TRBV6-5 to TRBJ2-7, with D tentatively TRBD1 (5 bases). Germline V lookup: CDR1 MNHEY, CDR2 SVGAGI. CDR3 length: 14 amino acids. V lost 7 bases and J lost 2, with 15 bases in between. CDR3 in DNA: TGTGCCAGCATAGGCAGGGAAAATACCTACGAGCAGTACTTC. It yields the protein CASIGRENTYEQYF.

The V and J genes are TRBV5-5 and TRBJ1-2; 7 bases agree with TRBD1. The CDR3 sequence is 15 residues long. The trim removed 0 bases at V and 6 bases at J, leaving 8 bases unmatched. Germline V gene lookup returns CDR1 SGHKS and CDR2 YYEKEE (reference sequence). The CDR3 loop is CASSLVAGGWNGYTF. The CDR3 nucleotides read TGTGCCAGCAGCTTGGTTGCAGGGGGTTGGAATGGCTACACCTTC. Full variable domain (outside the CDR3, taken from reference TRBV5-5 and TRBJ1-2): DAGVTQSPTHLIKTRGQQVTLRCSPISGHKSVSWYQQVLGQGPQFIFQYYEKEERGRGNFPDRFSARQFPNYSSELNVNALLLGDSALYLCASSLVAGGWNGYTFGSGTRLTVV.

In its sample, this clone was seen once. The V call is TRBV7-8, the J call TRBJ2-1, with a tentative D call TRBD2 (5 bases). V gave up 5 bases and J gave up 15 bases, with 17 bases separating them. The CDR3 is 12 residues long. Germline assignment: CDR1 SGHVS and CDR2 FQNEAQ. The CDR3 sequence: CASSQKPGGGFF. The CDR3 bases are TGTGCCAGCAGCCAAAAACCCGGTGGAGGGTTCTTC.

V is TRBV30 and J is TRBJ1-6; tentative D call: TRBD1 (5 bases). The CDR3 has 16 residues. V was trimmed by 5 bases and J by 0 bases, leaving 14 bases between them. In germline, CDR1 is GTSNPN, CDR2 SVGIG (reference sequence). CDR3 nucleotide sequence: TGTGCCTGGGCCTATGGGGGGAGCTCCTATAATTCACCCCTCCACTTT. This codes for CAWAYGGSSYNSPLHF.

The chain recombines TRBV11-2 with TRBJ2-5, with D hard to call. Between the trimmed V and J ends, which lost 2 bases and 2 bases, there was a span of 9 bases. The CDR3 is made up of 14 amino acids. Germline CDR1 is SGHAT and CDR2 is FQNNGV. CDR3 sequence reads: CASSLSGLQETQYF. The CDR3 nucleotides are TGTGCCAGCAGCTTAAGTGGGCTACAAGAGACCCAGTACTTC.

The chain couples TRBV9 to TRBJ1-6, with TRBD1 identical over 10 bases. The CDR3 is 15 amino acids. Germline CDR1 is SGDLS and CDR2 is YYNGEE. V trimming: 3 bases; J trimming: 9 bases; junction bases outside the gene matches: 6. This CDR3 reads CASSAGTGEGSPLHF. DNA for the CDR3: TGTGCCAGCAGCGCGGGGACAGGGGAAGGTTCACCCCTCCACTTT.

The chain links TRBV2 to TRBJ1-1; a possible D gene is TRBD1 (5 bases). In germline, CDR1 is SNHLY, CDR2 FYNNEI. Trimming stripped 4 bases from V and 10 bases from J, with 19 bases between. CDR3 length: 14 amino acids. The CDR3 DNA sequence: TGTGCCAGCAGTGGAAGGGGTTTTGCGGCGGTAGCTTTCTTT. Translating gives CASSGRGFAAVAFF.

CDR3 DNA: TGTGCCAGCAGTGGTGGTAGCGGGGGAACCCAAGAGACCCAGTACTTC. Protein: CASSGGSGGTQETQYF. The chain has TRBV2 and TRBJ2-5; 9 positions agree with TRBD2. Trimming took 4 bases from V and 1 from J; bases not matched to a gene: 7. Germline-derived CDR1 and CDR2 are SNHLY and FYNNEI. This CDR3 is built from 16 residues.

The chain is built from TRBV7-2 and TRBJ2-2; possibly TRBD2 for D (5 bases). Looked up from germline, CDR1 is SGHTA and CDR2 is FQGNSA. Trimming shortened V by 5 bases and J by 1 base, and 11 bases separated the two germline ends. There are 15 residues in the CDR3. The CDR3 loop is CASSPLGGNTGELFF. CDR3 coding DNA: TGTGCCAGCAGCCCCCTCGGAGGGAACACCGGGGAGCTGTTTTTT.

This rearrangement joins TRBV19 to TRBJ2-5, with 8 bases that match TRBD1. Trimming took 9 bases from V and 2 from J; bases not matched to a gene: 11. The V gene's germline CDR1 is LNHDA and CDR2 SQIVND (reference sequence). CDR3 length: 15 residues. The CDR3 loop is CASNRGAAQQETQYF. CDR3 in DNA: TGTGCCAGCAACAGGGGGGCGGCACAACAAGAGACCCAGTACTTC.

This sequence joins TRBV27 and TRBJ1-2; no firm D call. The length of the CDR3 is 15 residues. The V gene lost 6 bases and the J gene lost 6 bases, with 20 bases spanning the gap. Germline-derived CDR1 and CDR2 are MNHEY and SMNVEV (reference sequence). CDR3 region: CASSSPTHPEDGYTF. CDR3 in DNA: TGTGCCAGCAGCAGCCCCACACACCCGGAGGATGGCTACACCTTC.

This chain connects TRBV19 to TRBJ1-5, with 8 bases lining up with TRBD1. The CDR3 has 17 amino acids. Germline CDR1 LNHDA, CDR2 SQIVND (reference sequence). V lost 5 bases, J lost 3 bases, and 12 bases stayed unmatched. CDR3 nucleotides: TGTGCCAGTAGTCGACTCTCAGGGGGCAAGCACAATCAGCCCCAGCATTTT. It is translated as CASSRLSGGKHNQPQHF.

The CDR3 DNA reads TGTGCCAGCAGCTCGTCTGGAGGCTACGAGCAGTACTTC. Protein sequence: CASSSSGGYEQYF. This chain links TRBV11-3 with TRBJ2-7; possible D gene TRBD2, 5 bases. The CDR3 has 13 amino acids. The V and J ends lost 4 bases and 3 bases respectively, with 10 bases between them. Germline CDR1 is SGHNT and CDR2 is YENEEA.